The clone carrying this T cell receptor beta chain has at least ten counts. The data derive from a study of early T cells in non-severe SARS-CoV-2 infection. In germline, CDR1 is SGHTA, CDR2 FQGNSA. V gave up 5 bases and J gave up 5 bases; unmatched junction bases: 15. The CDR3 extends over 18 amino acids. In TCRdb, the 5' RACE reads were re-called with MiXCR into one record per CDR3 protein. The table includes 42,000 or so distinct CDR3 sequences, approximately 10% detected once. The receptor was isolated from an adult who was a healthcare worker with PCR-confirmed SARS-CoV-2 infection or an uninfected control (not recorded which). Sequenced: whole blood. The gene calls are TRBV7-2 and TRBJ2-7, with 13 bases lining up with TRBD2. The CDR3 sequence: CASSLRGSGTSGINEQYF. The CDR3 DNA reads TGTGCCAGCAGCCTACGCGGGTCCGGGACTAGCGGGATTAACGAGCAGTACTTC.